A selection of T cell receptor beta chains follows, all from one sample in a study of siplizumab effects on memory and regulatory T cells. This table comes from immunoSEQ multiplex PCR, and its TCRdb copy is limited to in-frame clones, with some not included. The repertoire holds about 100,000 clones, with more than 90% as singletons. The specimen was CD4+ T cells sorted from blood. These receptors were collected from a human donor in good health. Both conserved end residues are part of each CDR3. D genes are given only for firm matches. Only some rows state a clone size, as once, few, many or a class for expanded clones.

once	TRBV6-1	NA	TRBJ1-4	TGTGCCACCCGGGGGGGAGGGACACTGGGTGAAAAACTGTTTTTT	CATRGGGTLGEKLFF
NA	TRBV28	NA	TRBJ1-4	TGTGCCAGCAGTCCCCTAGGGGCAGGACCCAATGAAAAACTGTTTTTT	CASSPLGAGPNEKLFF
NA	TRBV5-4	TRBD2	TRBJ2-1	TGTGCCAGCAGCTTGCAGCTAGCGGGGGGCCCTCGGTTCTTC	CASSLQLAGGPRFF
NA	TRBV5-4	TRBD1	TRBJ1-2	TGTGCCAGCAGCTTCCGATGGACAGGGAGGGACGGCTACACCTTC	CASSFRWTGRDGYTF
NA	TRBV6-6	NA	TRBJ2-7	TGTGCCAGCAGTTCGACAGGCTTCCTATCCTACGAGCAGTACTTC	CASSSTGFLSYEQYF
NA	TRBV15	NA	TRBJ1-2	TGTGCCACCAGCAGAGATCAGGGCGGCTACACCTTC	CATSRDQGGYTF
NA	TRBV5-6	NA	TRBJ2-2	TGTGCCAGCAGCCAGGCCGGGGAGCTGTTTTTT	CASSQAGELFF
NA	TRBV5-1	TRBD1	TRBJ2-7	TGCGCCAGCAGCTTGGCCGGGACAGGGTACGAGCAGTACTTC	CASSLAGTGYEQYF
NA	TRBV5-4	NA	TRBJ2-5	TGTGCCAGCAGCTCTCAGGGTGAAGAGACCCAGTACTTC	CASSSQGEETQYF
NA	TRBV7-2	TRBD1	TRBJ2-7	TGTGCCAGCAGCCCAGCCCGGGACAGATACTACGAGCAGTACTTC	CASSPARDRYYEQYF
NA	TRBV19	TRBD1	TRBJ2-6	TGTGCCAGCAGACAGGGCGGTGGGGCCAACGTCCTGACTTTC	CASRQGGGANVLTF
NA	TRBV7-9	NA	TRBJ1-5	TGTGCCAGCAGCTTAAAGGGCACCGATCAGCCCCAGCATTTT	CASSLKGTDQPQHF
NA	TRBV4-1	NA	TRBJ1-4	TGCGCCAGCAGCCAAGAGGGTCGGCAGGGAGTCCGGAATGAAAAACTGTTTTTT	CASSQEGRQGVRNEKLFF
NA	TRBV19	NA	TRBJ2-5	TGTGCCAGTAGTACCGGGACGGTGCAAGAGACCCAGTACTTC	CASSTGTVQETQYF
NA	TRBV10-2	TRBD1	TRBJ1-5	TGCGCCAGCAGTGACAGGGGGCAGGATCAGCCCCAGCATTTT	CASSDRGQDQPQHF
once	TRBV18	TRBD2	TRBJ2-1	TGTGCCAGCTCACCACCGTCGCGGGGGGGCCCCGATGAGCAGTTCTTC	CASSPPSRGGPDEQFF
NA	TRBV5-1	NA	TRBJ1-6	TGCGCCAGCAGCTTGGCAGGGGCGGATAATTCACCCCTCCACTTT	CASSLAGADNSPLHF
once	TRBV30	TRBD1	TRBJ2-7	TGTGCCTGGAGTGTCCCGAGACAGGGAACCTACGAGCAGTACTTC	CAWSVPRQGTYEQYF
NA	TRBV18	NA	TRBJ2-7	TGTGCCAGCTCCCGGGGGACAGATAGTCTCTACGAGCAGTACTTC	CASSRGTDSLYEQYF
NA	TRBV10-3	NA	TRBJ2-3	TGTGCCATCAGTGATGGGGGAGATACGCAGTATTTT	CAISDGGDTQYF